These 2 T cell receptor beta chains came from one sample sequenced in a study of regulatory T cells in long-lasting Graves disease. Time point of the sample: persistent/refractory GD, antithyroid drugs over 5 years with positive TRAb. Making the TCR library involved RNA that had been extracted from PBMCs. Construction of the TCR beta libraries employed iRepertoire HTBI primers in conjunction with Arm-PCR of CDR3 regions. Via MiXCR, TCRdb re-called the multiplex PCR reads, giving one row per CDR3 protein. The table has 250,000 to 300,000 distinct CDR3 sequences, approximately 20% seen once. The input for sequencing was peripheral blood mononuclear cells (PBMCs), taken when the disease was refractory, from a patient treated with antithyroid drugs. The receptors stem from a female donor with Graves disease.

The V call is TRBV12-3 or TRBV12-4, the J call TRBJ2-3; D is perhaps TRBD2 (7 bases). This CDR3 comprises 21 residues. Trimming took 5 bases from V and 7 from J, leaving 37 bases between them. DNA for the CDR3: TGTGCCAGCAGTACAGGGAGGGGGGGAACTCGCCTAGTTCGGGGTTCGTATACGCAGTATTTT. Its translation is CASSTGRGGTRLVRGSYTQYF.

In its sample, this clonotype was seen many times. The chain has TRBV3-1 and TRBJ2-7, with 8 positions matching TRBD2. This CDR3 is 19 amino acids long. V lost 1 base, J lost 0 bases, and 14 bases stayed unmatched. CDR1 is LGHDT and CDR2 is YNNKEL in the germline V gene (reference sequence). CDR3 sequence reads: CASSQGAGAGGGYSYEQYF. The CDR3 DNA reads TGTGCCAGCAGCCAAGGTGCGGGGGCGGGAGGCGGTTACTCCTACGAGCAGTACTTC.